This T cell receptor (beta chain) was observed in a study of tissue T cells after allogeneic stem cell transplantation. Overall study findings and caveats: Which tissue TCRs were alloreactive or antigen-specific was not determined. Some clones might be persisting host cells. Tissue-detected TCR repertoire was only partly captured by blood and spleen T cells.

This clone has a handful of counts. Its target is not known. Genes here carry mouse names. The CDR3 goes on 1 residue after the read ends, and that part is filled in from the germline J gene. V was pared by 6 bases and J by 0 bases, with 5 bases between. The CDR3 has 13 residues. Germline values: CDR1 KGHPV, CDR2 FQNQEV (reference sequence). Sample time point: mouse harvest day 7 after allogeneic transplant. Mouse grafts combined 10^7 T-cell-depleted bone marrow cells with 10^6 splenic CD5+ T cells. B6 (H2b) cells into BALB/c (H2d) mice; tissues taken at day 7 or 14. TCRbeta CDR3 was sequenced at survey depth with template counts. The assay was immunoSEQ multiplex PCR, and TCRdb's table has in-frame clones only and misses some. The sample lists around 9,300 clones; about 44% were seen once.

The genes are TRBV26 and TRBJ1-4; D is unclear. Sequenced sample: gut tissue. The TCR comes from a female BALB/c mouse given C57BL/6 T cells with graft-versus-host disease after an allogeneic hematopoietic cell transplant. CDR3 DNA (partial): TGTGCCAGCAGCACAATTTCCAACGAAAGATTATTT. As protein: CASSTISNERLF. The complete CDR3 sequence is CASSTISNERLFF.